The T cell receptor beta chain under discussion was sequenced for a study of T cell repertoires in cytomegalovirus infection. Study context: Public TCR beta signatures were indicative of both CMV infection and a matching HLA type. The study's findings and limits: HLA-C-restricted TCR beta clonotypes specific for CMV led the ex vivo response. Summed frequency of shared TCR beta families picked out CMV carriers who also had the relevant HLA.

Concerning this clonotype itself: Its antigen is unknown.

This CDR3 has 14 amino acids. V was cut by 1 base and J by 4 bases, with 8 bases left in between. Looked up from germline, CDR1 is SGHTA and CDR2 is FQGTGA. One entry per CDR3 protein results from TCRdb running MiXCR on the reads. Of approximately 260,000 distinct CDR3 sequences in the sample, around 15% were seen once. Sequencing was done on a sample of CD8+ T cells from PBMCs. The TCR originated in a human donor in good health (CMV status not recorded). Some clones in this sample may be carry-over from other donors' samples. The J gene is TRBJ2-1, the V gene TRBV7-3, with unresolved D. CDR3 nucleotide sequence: TGTGCCAGCAGCTTAATTTCAGATTACAATGAGCAGTTCTTC. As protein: CASSLISDYNEQFF. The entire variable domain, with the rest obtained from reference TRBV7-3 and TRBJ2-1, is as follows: GAGVSQTPSNKVTEKGKYVELRCDPISGHTALYWYRQSLGQGPEFLIYFQGTGAADDSGLPNDRFFAVRPEGSVSTLKIQRTERGDSAVYLCASSLISDYNEQFFGPGTRLTVL.